The entry below gives a single TCR beta chain sequence along with its context. As yet, its antigen is unknown. TCRdb re-called the 5' RACE reads and shows each CDR3 protein once, DNA omitted. The sample includes fewer than 550,000 distinct CDR3 sequences. The data derive from a study of monozygotic twins with inflammatory bowel disease. Study-level findings and limits: Healthy co-twins showed greater TCRbeta diversity (inverse Simpson) than IBD patients.

Germline-derived CDR1 and CDR2 are SGHRS and YFSETQ. The CDR3 is 14 amino acids. Phlebotomy per donor yielded a single 2.5 ml blood sample. The rearrangement uses TRBV5-1 and TRBJ1-1; TCRdb reports TRBD1, a call that lacks DNA to check it against. The specimen sequenced was blood. The sequence was collected from a human donor with ulcerative colitis or Crohn's disease, or a healthy co-twin of an affected twin (not recorded which). This chain's CDR3 is CASSGDGMNTEAFF.